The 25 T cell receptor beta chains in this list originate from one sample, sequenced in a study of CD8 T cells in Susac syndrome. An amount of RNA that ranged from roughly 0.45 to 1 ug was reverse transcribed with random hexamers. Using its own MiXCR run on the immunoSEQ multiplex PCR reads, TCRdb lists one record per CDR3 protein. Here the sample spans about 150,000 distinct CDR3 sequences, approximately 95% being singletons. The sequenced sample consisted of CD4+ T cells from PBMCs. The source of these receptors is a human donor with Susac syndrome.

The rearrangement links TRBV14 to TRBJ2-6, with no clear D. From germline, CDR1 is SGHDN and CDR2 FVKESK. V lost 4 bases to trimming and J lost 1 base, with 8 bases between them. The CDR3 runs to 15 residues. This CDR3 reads CASSPATSGANVLTF. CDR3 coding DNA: TGTGCCAGCAGCCCGGCGACATCTGGGGCCAACGTCCTGACTTTC. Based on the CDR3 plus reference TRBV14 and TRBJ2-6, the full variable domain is EAGVTQFPSHSVIEKGQTVTLRCDPISGHDNLYWYRRVMGKEIKFLLHFVKESKQDESGMPNNRFLAERTGGTYSTLKVQPAELEDSGVYFCASSPATSGANVLTFGAGSRLTVL.

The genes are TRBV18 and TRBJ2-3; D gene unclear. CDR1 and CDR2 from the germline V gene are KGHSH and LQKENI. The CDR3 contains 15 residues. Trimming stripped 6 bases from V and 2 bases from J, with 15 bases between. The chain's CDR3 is CASSVVSSDTDTQYF. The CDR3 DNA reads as TGTGCCAGCTCCGTAGTTAGCTCGGACACAGATACGCAGTATTTT.

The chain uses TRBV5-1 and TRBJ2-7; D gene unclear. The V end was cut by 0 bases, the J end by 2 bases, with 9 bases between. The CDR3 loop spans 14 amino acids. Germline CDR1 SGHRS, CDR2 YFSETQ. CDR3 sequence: CASSLELKPYEQYF. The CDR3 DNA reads TGCGCCAGCAGCTTGGAACTGAAACCCTACGAGCAGTACTTC.

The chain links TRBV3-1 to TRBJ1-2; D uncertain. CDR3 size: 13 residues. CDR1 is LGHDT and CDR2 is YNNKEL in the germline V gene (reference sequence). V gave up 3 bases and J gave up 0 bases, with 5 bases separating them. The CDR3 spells CASSQGSNYGYTF. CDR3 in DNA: TGTGCCAGCAGCCAGGGGTCTAACTATGGCTACACCTTC.

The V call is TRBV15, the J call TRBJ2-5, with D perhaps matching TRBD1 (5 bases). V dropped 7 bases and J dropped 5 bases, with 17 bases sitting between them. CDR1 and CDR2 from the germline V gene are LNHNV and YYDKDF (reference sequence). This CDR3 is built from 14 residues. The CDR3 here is CATTPPGRGETQYF. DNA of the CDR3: TGTGCCACCACCCCCCCAGGGCGAGGCGAGACCCAGTACTTC. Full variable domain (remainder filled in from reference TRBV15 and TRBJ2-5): DAMVIQNPRYQVTQFGKPVTLSCSQTLNHNVMYWYQQKSSQAPKLLFHYYDKDFNNEADTPDNFQSRRPNTSFCFLDIRSPGLGDTAMYLCATTPPGRGETQYFGPGTRLLVL.

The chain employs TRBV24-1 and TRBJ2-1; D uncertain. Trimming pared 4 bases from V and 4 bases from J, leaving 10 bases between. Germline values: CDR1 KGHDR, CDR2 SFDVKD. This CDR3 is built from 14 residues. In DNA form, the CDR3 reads TGTGCCACCAGTGACCCAACACGATACAATGAGCAGTTCTTC. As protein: CATSDPTRYNEQFF.

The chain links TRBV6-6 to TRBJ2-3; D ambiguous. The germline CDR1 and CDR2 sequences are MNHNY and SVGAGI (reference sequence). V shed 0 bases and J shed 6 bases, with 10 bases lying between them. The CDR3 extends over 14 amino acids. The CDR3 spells CASSYSGTRDTQYF. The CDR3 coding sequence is TGTGCCAGCAGTTACTCGGGTACGCGGGATACGCAGTATTTT.

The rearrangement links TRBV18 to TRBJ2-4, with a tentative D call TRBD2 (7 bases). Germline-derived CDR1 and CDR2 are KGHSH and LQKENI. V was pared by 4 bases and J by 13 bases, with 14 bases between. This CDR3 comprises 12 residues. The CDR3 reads CASSLGGDSQYF. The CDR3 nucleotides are TGTGCCAGCTCACTAGGGGGGGACTCCCAGTACTTC. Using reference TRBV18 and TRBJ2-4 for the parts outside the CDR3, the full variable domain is NAGVMQNPRHLVRRRGQEARLRCSPMKGHSHVYWYRQLPEEGLKFMVYLQKENIIDESGMPKERFSAEFPKEGPSILRIQQVVRGDSAAYFCASSLGGDSQYFGAGTRLSVL.

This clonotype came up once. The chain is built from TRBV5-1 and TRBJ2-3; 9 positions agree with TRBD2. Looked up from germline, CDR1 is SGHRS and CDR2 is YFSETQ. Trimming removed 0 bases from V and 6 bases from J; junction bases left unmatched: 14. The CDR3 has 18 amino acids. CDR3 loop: CASSLASGGQGGGDTQYF. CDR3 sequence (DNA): TGCGCCAGCAGCTTGGCCAGCGGGGGGCAAGGGGGTGGTGATACGCAGTATTTT.

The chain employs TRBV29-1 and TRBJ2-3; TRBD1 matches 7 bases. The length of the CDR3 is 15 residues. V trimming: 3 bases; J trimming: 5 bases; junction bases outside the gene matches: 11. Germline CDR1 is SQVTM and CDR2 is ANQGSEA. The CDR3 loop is CSVEADRQGRDTQYF. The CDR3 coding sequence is TGCAGCGTTGAGGCTGATAGACAGGGCAGAGATACGCAGTATTTT.

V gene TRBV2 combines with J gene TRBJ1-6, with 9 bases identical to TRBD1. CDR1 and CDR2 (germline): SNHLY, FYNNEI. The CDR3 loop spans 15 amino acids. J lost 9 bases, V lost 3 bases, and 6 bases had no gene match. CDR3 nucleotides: TGTGCCAGCAGTGAGATGGGACAGGGAGGTTCACCCCTCCACTTT. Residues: CASSEMGQGGSPLHF.

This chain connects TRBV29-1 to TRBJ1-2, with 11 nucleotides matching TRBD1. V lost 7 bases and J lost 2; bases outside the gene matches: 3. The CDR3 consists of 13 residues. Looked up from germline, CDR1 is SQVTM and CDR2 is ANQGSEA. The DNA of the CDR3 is TGCAGCGGGGGGGACAGGGGGAACTATGGCTACACCTTC. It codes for CSGGDRGNYGYTF.

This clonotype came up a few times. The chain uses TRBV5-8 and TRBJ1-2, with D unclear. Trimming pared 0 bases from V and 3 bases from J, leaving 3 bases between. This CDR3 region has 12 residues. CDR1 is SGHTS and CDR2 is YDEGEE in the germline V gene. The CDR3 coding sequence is TGTGCCAGCAGCTTGGGTGACTATGGCTACACCTTC. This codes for CASSLGDYGYTF.

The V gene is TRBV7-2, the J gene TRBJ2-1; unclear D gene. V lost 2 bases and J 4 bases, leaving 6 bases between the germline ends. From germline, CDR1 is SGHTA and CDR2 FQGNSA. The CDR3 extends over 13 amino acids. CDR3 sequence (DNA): TGTGCCAGCAGCTTACGTCAGTACAATGAGCAGTTCTTC. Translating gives CASSLRQYNEQFF.

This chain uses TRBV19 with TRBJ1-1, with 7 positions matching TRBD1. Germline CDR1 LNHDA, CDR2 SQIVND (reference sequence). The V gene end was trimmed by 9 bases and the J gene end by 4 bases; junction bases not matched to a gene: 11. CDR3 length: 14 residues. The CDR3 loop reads CASSTGIESTEAFF. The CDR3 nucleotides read TGTGCCAGCTCGACAGGGATAGAGAGCACTGAAGCTTTCTTT.

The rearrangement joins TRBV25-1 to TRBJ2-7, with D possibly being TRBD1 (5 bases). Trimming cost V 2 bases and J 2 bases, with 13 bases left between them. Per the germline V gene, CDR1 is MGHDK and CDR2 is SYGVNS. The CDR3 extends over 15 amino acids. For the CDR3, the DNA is TGTGCCAGCAGTGAAGGTCATGGGGCTACCTACGAGCAGTACTTC. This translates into CASSEGHGATYEQYF.

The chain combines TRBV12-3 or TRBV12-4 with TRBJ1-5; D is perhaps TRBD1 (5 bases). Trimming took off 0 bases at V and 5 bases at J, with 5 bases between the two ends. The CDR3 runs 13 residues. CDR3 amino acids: CASSLAGDQPQHF. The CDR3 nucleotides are TGTGCCAGCAGTTTAGCAGGGGATCAGCCCCAGCATTTT.

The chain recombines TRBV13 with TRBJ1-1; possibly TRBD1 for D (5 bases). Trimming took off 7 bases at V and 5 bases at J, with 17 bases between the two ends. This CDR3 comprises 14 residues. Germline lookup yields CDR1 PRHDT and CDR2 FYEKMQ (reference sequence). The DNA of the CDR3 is TGTGCCAGCAACCGGGACCCGGGTAATACTGAAGCTTTCTTT. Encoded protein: CASNRDPGNTEAFF. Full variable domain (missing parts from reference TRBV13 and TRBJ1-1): AAGVIQSPRHLIKEKRETATLKCYPIPRHDTVYWYQQGPGQDPQFLISFYEKMQSDKGSIPDRFSAQQFSDYHSELNMSSLELGDSALYFCASNRDPGNTEAFFGQGTRLTVV.

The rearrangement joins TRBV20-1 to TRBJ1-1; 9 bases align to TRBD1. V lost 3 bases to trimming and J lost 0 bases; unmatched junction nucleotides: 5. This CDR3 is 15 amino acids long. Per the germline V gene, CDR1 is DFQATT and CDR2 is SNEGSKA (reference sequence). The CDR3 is CSASPWDRVNTEAFF. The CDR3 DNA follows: TGCAGTGCTAGTCCCTGGGACAGGGTGAACACTGAAGCTTTCTTT.

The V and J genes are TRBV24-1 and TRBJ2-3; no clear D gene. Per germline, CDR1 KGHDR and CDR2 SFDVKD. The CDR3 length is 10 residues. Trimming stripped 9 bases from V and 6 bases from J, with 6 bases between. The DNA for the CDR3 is TGTGCCACCCTTACCGATACGCAGTATTTT. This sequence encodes CATLTDTQYF.

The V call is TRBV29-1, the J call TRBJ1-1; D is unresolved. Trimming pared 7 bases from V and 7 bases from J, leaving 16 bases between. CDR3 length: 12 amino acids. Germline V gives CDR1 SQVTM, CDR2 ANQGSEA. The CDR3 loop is CSAARGRGEAFF. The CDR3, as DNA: TGCAGCGCTGCCCGCGGGCGAGGTGAAGCTTTCTTT.

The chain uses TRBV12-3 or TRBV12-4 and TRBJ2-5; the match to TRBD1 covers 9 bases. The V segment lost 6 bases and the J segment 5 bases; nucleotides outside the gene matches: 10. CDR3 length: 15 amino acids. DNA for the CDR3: TGTGCCAGCAGCCCCATGGACAGGGGTGCGGAGACCCAGTACTTC. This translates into CASSPMDRGAETQYF.

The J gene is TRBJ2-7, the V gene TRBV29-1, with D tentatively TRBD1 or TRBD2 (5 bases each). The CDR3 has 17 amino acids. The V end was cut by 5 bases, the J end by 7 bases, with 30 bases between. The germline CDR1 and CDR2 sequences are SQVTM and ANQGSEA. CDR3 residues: CSVRPTGPQRSSTEQYF. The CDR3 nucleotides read TGCAGCGTTCGCCCGACGGGGCCCCAAAGATCCTCTACGGAGCAGTACTTC.

CDR3 protein: CASSKSGGGETQYF. The CDR3 DNA is TGTGCCAGCAGCAAAAGTGGGGGAGGAGAGACCCAGTACTTC. The chain employs TRBV7-2 and TRBJ2-5; TRBD2 might be the D (6 bases). CDR3 length: 14 residues. The germline V and J ends were trimmed by 5 bases and 4 bases, with 14 bases remaining between them. Germline assignment: CDR1 SGHTA and CDR2 FQGNSA.

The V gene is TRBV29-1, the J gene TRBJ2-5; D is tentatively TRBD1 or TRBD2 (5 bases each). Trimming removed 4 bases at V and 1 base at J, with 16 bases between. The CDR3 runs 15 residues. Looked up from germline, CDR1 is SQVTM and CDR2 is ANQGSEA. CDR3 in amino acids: CSVGPASGAQETQYF. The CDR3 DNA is TGCAGCGTTGGTCCCGCCTCCGGGGCCCAAGAGACCCAGTACTTC. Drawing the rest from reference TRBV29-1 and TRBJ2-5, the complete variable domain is SAVISQKPSRDICQRGTSLTIQCQVDSQVTMMFWYRQQPGQSLTLIATANQGSEATYESGFVIDKFPISRPNLTFSTLTVSNMSPEDSSIYLCSVGPASGAQETQYFGPGTRLLVL.